Below, 11 T cell receptor beta chains from the same sample are listed, as sequenced in a study of cytomegalovirus exposure and HLA in healthy donors. The PCR employed 60 Vbeta primers together with 13 Jbeta primers. Using immunoSEQ multiplex PCR, the repertoire was profiled, and TCRdb retains in-frame clones only, with some absent. The sample shows fewer than 250,000 clones, approximately 86% of them seen only once. Sample: PBMCs. These receptors originate from a boy aged 2 to 9 in good health and CMV-seronegative.

The chain carries TRBV27 and TRBJ1-1, with D perhaps TRBD1 (6 bases). Germline V CDR1 and CDR2: MNHEY, SMNVEV (reference sequence). The CDR3 consists of 13 residues. V lost 4 bases, J lost 7 bases, and 13 bases lay in between. The CDR3: CASSYATGFEAFF. The CDR3 DNA is TGTGCCAGCAGTTACGCTACAGGGTTTGAAGCTTTCTTT.

Only one count was recorded for this clone. The V gene is TRBV7-3, the J gene TRBJ2-3, with D possibly matching TRBD1 (5 bases). Germline-derived CDR1 and CDR2 are SGHTA and FQGTGA. The V gene lost 0 bases and the J gene lost 4 bases, with 5 bases spanning the gap. The CDR3 loop spans 13 amino acids. CDR3 DNA: TGTGCCAGCAGCTTAACGACAGCAGATACGCAGTATTTT. Its protein is CASSLTTADTQYF.

The J gene is TRBJ2-7, the V gene TRBV11-2; 9 nucleotides align to TRBD2. This CDR3 region has 19 residues. Trimming took 1 base from V and 2 from J; bases not matched to a gene: 15. Germline CDR1 is SGHAT and CDR2 is FQNNGV. Here the CDR3 DNA reads TGTGCCAGCAGCTTAGGGTTGAGGAGGGCGGGGGGGCGGCCCTACGAGCAGTACTTC. It translates to CASSLGLRRAGGRPYEQYF.

The CDR3 region is CASSSGAGRAAYNEQFF. DNA for the CDR3: TGCGCCAGCAGCTCCGGGGCCGGGAGGGCGGCCTACAATGAGCAGTTCTTC. The chain has TRBV5-1 and TRBJ2-1; 8 nucleotides line up with TRBD2. The CDR3 loop spans 17 amino acids. The trim removed 3 bases at V and 2 bases at J, leaving 10 bases unmatched. Germline values: CDR1 SGHRS, CDR2 YFSETQ.

The V gene is TRBV5-1, the J gene TRBJ2-1; TRBD2 is a possible D gene (5 bases). Germline values: CDR1 SGHRS, CDR2 YFSETQ. The V end was cut by 4 bases, the J end by 8 bases, with 19 bases between. The CDR3 contains 15 residues. CDR3 protein: CASSEILASRDEQFF. The CDR3 region has the DNA TGCGCCAGCAGCGAGATCTTAGCGTCAAGGGATGAGCAGTTCTTC.

The V call is TRBV13, the J call TRBJ1-5; D remains unclear. V lost 3 bases to trimming and J lost 0 bases, with 6 bases between them. This CDR3 region has 14 residues. Germline assignment: CDR1 PRHDT and CDR2 FYEKMQ (reference sequence). The CDR3 DNA reads TGTGCCAGCAGCTTCGGTTATAGCAATCAGCCCCAGCATTTT. As protein: CASSFGYSNQPQHF.

This rearrangement joins TRBV14 to TRBJ1-1, with D perhaps TRBD1 (5 bases). Germline CDR1 and CDR2: SGHDN and FVKESK. The CDR3 runs 15 residues. Trimming removed 1 base from V and 1 base from J, with 10 bases in between. The CDR3 loop reads CASSQVSGGNTEAFF. As DNA, the CDR3 is TGTGCCAGCAGCCAAGTCTCGGGGGGGAACACTGAAGCTTTCTTT.

The J gene is TRBJ2-5, the V gene TRBV7-6, with D possibly matching TRBD1 (5 bases). Germline V gives CDR1 SGHVS, CDR2 FNYEAQ. V was shortened by 1 base and J by 1 base, with 16 bases between the two germline ends. The CDR3 covers 17 residues. CDR3 nucleotides: TGTGCCAGCAGCTTAGATTCGACAGTTCGATTCCAAGAGACCCAGTACTTC. Translating it yields CASSLDSTVRFQETQYF.

V and J are TRBV5-1 and TRBJ1-6; D call uncertain. V was shortened by 0 bases and J by 3 bases, with 10 bases between the two germline ends. The CDR3 has 16 residues. CDR1 is SGHRS and CDR2 is YFSETQ in the germline V gene. The CDR3 nucleotides read TGCGCCAGCAGCTTGGAACCGGCGGGCTATAATTCACCCCTCCACTTT. It is translated as CASSLEPAGYNSPLHF.

The chain combines TRBV5-1 with TRBJ2-5, with a tentative D call TRBD2 (5 bases). V was trimmed by 0 bases and J by 11 bases, leaving 14 bases between them. The germline gives CDR1 SGHRS, CDR2 YFSETQ. There are 13 residues in the CDR3. CDR3 amino acids: CASSLESEGEQYF. Here the CDR3 DNA reads TGCGCCAGCAGCTTGGAAAGCGAGGGTGAGCAGTACTTC.

This chain uses TRBV10-3 with TRBJ1-2; 10 bases align to TRBD1. The V and J ends lost 11 bases and 0 bases, in that order; junction bases with no gene match: 3. The CDR3 covers 13 residues. CDR1 and CDR2 from the germline V gene are ENHRY and SYGVKD. This chain's CDR3 is CAAGQGANYGYTF. CDR3 DNA sequence: TGTGCCGCCGGACAGGGGGCTAACTATGGCTACACCTTC.